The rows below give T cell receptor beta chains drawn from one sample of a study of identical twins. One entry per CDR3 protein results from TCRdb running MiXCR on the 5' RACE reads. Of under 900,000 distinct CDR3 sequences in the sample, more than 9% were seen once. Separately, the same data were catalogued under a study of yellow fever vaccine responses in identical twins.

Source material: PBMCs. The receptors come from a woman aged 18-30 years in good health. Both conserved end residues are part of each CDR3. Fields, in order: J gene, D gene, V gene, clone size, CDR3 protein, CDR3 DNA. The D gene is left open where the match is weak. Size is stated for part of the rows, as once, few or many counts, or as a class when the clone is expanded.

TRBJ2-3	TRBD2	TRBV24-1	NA	CATSDPRTSGTQYF	TGTGCCACCAGTGACCCCAGGACTAGCGGGACGCAGTATTTT
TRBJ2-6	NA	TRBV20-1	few	CSGMIRDNHSGANVLTF	TGCAGTGGAATGATCCGGGATAACCACTCTGGGGCCAACGTCCTGACTTTC
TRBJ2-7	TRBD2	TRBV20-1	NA	CSASRGGTSLYEQYF	TGCAGTGCTTCTAGAGGAGGGACTAGCCTCTACGAGCAGTACTTC
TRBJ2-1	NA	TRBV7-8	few	CASSPKLVGGGNSYNEQFF	TGTGCCAGCAGCCCTAAACTGGTTGGCGGGGGCAACTCCTACAATGAGCAGTTCTTC
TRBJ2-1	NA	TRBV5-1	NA	CASSDDRFWGEQFF	TGCGCCAGCAGCGACGACCGGTTCTGGGGTGAGCAGTTCTTC
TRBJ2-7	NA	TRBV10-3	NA	CAISDSPGSEQYF	TGTGCCATCAGTGATAGCCCCGGTTCCGAGCAGTACTTC
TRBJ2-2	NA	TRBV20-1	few	CSHRPGLSNTGELFF	TGCAGCCATAGGCCGGGACTGAGTAACACCGGGGAGCTGTTTTTT
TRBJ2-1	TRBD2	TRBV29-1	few	CSVVGGMYGEQFF	TGCAGCGTTGTGGGGGGGATGTACGGTGAGCAGTTCTTC
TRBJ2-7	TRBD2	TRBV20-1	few	CSARTSERPLYEQYF	TGCAGTGCCCGGACTAGCGAGAGACCCCTCTACGAGCAGTACTTC
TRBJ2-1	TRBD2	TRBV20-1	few	CSARDWGGSSYNEQFF	TGCAGTGCTAGAGATTGGGGGGGGAGCTCCTACAATGAGCAGTTCTTC
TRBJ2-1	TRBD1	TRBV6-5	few	CASSYSDRGTYNEQFF	TGTGCCAGCAGTTACTCGGACAGGGGGACCTACAATGAGCAGTTCTTC
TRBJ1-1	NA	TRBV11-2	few	CASSWANKANTEAFF	TGTGCCAGCAGCTGGGCCAACAAGGCGAACACTGAAGCTTTCTTT
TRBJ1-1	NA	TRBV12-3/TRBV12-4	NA	CASSRIVAFF	TGTGCCAGCAGTCGCATCGTAGCTTTCTTT
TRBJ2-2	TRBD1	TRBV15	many	CATSSPPDRENTGELFF	TGTGCCACCAGCAGTCCCCCCGACAGGGAGAACACCGGGGAGCTGTTTTTT
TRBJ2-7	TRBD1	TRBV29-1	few	CSVGTGGTYEQYF	TGCAGCGTTGGGACAGGGGGGACCTACGAGCAGTACTTC